The 23 T cell receptor beta chains listed next were all sequenced from one sample in a study of post-analysis software for immune sequencing data. The study's findings and limits: A few TRBV segments were significantly more frequent in patients than in controls. TRBV5-6, TRBV5-1 and TRBV20-1 were among these segments.

These receptors lack a known antigen. cDNA libraries of TCR beta carried unique molecular identifiers. TCRdb reanalysed the PCR reads using MiXCR and keeps one entry per CDR3 protein. The top ten hold about an eighth of the sample, which has 380,000 or so distinct CDR3 sequences, around a third seen once. The sample consisted of blood. Receptors originate from a girl aged 5-17 years with multiple sclerosis.

The chain employs TRBV18 and TRBJ2-1, with TRBD2 as a possible D gene (6 bases). Germline lookup yields CDR1 KGHSH and CDR2 LQKENI. Deletions cut 4 bases from V and 6 bases from J, with 19 bases between. This CDR3 has 16 residues. In DNA form, the CDR3 reads TGTGCCAGCTCACGGGGTCGGGAGACGGAGCGCAATGAGCAGTTCTTC. It codes for CASSRGRETERNEQFF.

The chain couples TRBV29-1 to TRBJ1-2; 8 nucleotides match TRBD1. Looked up from germline, CDR1 is SQVTM and CDR2 is ANQGSEA. CDR3 length equals 17 residues. J gave up 7 bases and V 0 bases, and 16 bases lay outside the gene matches. The CDR3 sequence is CSVEETPRGRFSTGYTF. The CDR3 bases are TGCAGCGTTGAAGAAACCCCCAGGGGGCGATTCTCAACTGGCTACACCTTC.

This sequence joins TRBV5-1 and TRBJ2-1; 13 bases line up with TRBD2. Per the germline V gene, CDR1 is SGHRS and CDR2 is YFSETQ. Germline trimming cut 2 bases from V and 5 bases from J; bases unmatched to any gene: 10. The CDR3 loop spans 18 amino acids. CDR3 sequence reads: CASSFRPTGTSGDNEQFF. The CDR3 DNA is TGCGCCAGCAGCTTCCGGCCCACAGGGACTAGCGGGGACAATGAGCAGTTCTTC.

The chain joins TRBV4-3 to TRBJ2-3, with TRBD2 identical over 12 bases. V lost 0 bases to trimming and J lost 3 bases; unmatched junction nucleotides: 7. The germline V gene encodes CDR1 LGHNA and CDR2 YSLEER. CDR3 length: 18 residues. Here the CDR3 reads CASSQEASGGVGTDTQYF. Here the CDR3 DNA reads TGCGCCAGCAGCCAAGAGGCTAGCGGGGGGGTAGGGACAGATACGCAGTATTTT.

This clonotype was counted between two and nine times. This chain uses TRBV9 with TRBJ1-2; tentatively, D is TRBD1 (5 bases). Germline CDR1 SGDLS, CDR2 YYNGEE. V lost 0 bases and J lost 5, with 8 bases in between. The CDR3 has 13 amino acids. The chain's CDR3 is CASSVAGGYGYTF. In DNA form, the CDR3 reads TGTGCCAGCAGCGTAGCGGGGGGTTATGGCTACACCTTC.

The rearrangement uses TRBV5-6 and TRBJ1-6, with D possibly TRBD1 on 5 matching bases. This CDR3 has 15 amino acids. Trimming left V 4 bases short and J 5 bases short, with 13 bases between. Germline V gene sequence: CDR1 SGHDT, CDR2 YYEEEE. The CDR3: CASSAGTKNNSPLHF. CDR3 DNA: TGTGCCAGCAGCGCGGGGACGAAGAATAATTCACCCCTCCACTTT.

The table lists this clonotype with a few counts. The chain uses TRBV4-1 and TRBJ2-1; 12 nucleotides align to TRBD2. V gave up 0 bases and J gave up 7 bases; unmatched junction bases: 4. This CDR3 is 16 amino acids long. Germline V gives CDR1 MGHRA, CDR2 YSYEKL. The CDR3 DNA sequence: TGCGCCAGCAGCCAAGAGATCACTAGCGGGGGGAATGAGCAGTTCTTC. Its protein product is CASSQEITSGGNEQFF.

Written as DNA, the CDR3 is TGTGCCAGCAGTGTCACTGGAGGGGTTGGGCAGCCCCAGCATTTT. Translation: CASSVTGGVGQPQHF. V gene TRBV6-1 combines with J gene TRBJ1-5, with D tentatively TRBD1 (5 bases). V lost 4 bases, J lost 7 bases, and 17 bases lay in between. The CDR3 sequence is 15 residues long. Germline CDR1 MNHNS, CDR2 SASEGT.

V usage is TRBV12-5 and J usage is TRBJ2-7; D is perhaps TRBD2 (6 bases). The end of the DNA aligns better with TRBJ2-5, so the J call may be wrong. The CDR3 covers 13 residues. Germline V lookup: CDR1 LGHNT, CDR2 FRNRAP. CDR3 in DNA: TGTGCTAGGGGGTACGGGGCGGGGGAGACCCAGTACTTC. This translates into CARGYGAGETQYF.

V is TRBV7-2 and J is TRBJ2-5; unclear D gene. TRBJ2-7 matches the DNA end more closely, so the J call is doubtful. Germline loops: CDR1 SGHTA, CDR2 FQGNSA. The CDR3 is made up of 17 amino acids. CDR3 bases: TGTGCCAGCAGCTCCCCCCGAGCCAACCTGGAAACCTACGAGCAGTACTTC. Its protein is CASSSPRANLETYEQYF.

The chain employs TRBV5-1 and TRBJ2-1, with a weak D call TRBD2 (6 bases). V was cut by 5 bases and J by 1 base, with 13 bases left in between. Germline CDR1 is SGHRS and CDR2 is YFSETQ. The CDR3 totals 15 residues. The DNA for the CDR3 is TGCGCCAGCAGTGATCGGGGGTCTTCCTACAATGAGCAGTTCTTC. It encodes CASSDRGSSYNEQFF.

This clonotype came up a few times. The junction departs from germline at one end; a sequencing error may be responsible. This sequence joins TRBV6-4 and TRBJ2-1; possibly TRBD1 for D (6 bases). The CDR3 loop spans 16 amino acids. Looked up from germline, CDR1 is MRHNA and CDR2 is SNTAGT. The CDR3 loop reads CANSDWYRAQSNEQFF. The CDR3 DNA reads as TGTGCCAACAGTGACTGGTACAGGGCACAAAGCAATGAGCAGTTCTTC.

The J gene is TRBJ2-3, the V gene TRBV29-1; tentative D call: TRBD1 (7 bases). The CDR3 contains 15 residues. Germline V CDR1 and CDR2: SQVTM, ANQGSEA. V was shortened by 8 bases and J by 3 bases, with 21 bases between the two germline ends. As DNA, the CDR3 is TGCAGCAAGGAATGCGGGACAGCCCTTACAGATACGCAGTATTTT. The encoded protein is CSKECGTALTDTQYF.

The chain recombines TRBV20-1 with TRBJ1-2; D gene ambiguous. The CDR3 totals 14 residues. V was pared by 0 bases and J by 8 bases, with 16 bases between. The germline V gene encodes CDR1 DFQATT and CDR2 SNEGSKA (reference sequence). As DNA, the CDR3 is TGCAGTGCTAGAGATGGGCAGGTTCGAGGAGGCTACACCTTC. Amino acid sequence: CSARDGQVRGGYTF.

The chain carries TRBV15 and TRBJ1-5; D not certain. Trimming stripped 1 base from V and 7 bases from J, with 14 bases between. Germline loops: CDR1 LNHNV, CDR2 YYDKDF (reference sequence). The CDR3 has 15 residues. The CDR3 loop reads CATSRGAGTEQPQHF. The CDR3 DNA is TGTGCCACCAGCAGAGGGGCGGGAACGGAACAGCCCCAGCATTTT.

The chain has TRBV12-3 or TRBV12-4 and TRBJ2-2; the D gene is possibly TRBD1 (6 bases). The CDR3 is 15 amino acids. Trimming removed 4 bases at V and 5 bases at J, with 14 bases between. The CDR3 bases are TGTGCCAGCAGTTCCGACAGGTCTCTAACCGGGGAGCTGTTTTTT. This codes for CASSSDRSLTGELFF.

V and J are TRBV3-1 and TRBJ1-2; D might be TRBD1 (6 bases). The CDR3 spans 15 residues. V lost 2 bases and J lost 4, with 14 bases in between. Germline CDR1 is LGHDT and CDR2 is YNNKEL (reference sequence). CDR3 loop: CASSQMGARTYGYTF. The DNA for the CDR3 is TGTGCCAGCAGCCAAATGGGGGCGCGCACCTATGGCTACACCTTC.

The rearrangement uses TRBV7-2 and TRBJ1-2; 9 bases line up with TRBD1. CDR1 SGHTA and CDR2 FQGNSA come from the germline V gene. The CDR3 spans 16 residues. Germline trimming cut 5 bases from V and 2 bases from J; bases unmatched to any gene: 9. CDR3 in DNA: TGTGCCAGCAGCCCTGGGGGACAGGGCCTAAACTATGGCTACACCTTC. It yields the protein CASSPGGQGLNYGYTF.

For this clonotype: A read error is possible here, since a much larger clone lies one base away. V is TRBV29-1 and J is TRBJ2-1; D assignment may be TRBD1 or TRBD2 (5 bases each). Germline V CDR1 and CDR2: SQVTM, ANQGSEA. Trimming pared 5 bases from V and 2 bases from J, leaving 10 bases between. The CDR3 has 13 residues. The CDR3 DNA sequence: TGCAGCGTTCCGGGACCGCCCTACAATGAGCAGTTCTTC. It codes for CSVPGPPYNEQFF.

On this clonotype itself: Just one base apart from a much larger clone, this may be a read error. This chain links TRBV7-7 with TRBJ2-5; 9 bases are shared with TRBD1. This CDR3 region has 14 residues. Germline CDR1 SSHAT, CDR2 FNYEAQ (reference sequence). The CDR3 DNA follows: TGTGCTAGCAGCTCGGGACAGGGTCCAGGGACCCAGTACTTC. Protein product: CASSSGQGPGTQYF.

V is TRBV4-2 and J is TRBJ2-3; 11 bases are shared with TRBD2. V trimming: 6 bases; J trimming: 5 bases; junction bases outside the gene matches: 7. CDR3 length equals 15 residues. Germline V gives CDR1 LGHNA, CDR2 YNFKEQ. CDR3 region: CASSLTSGGEDTQYF. DNA for the CDR3: TGTGCCAGCAGTCTTACTAGCGGGGGAGAAGATACGCAGTATTTT.

The CDR3 DNA sequence: TGTGCCAGTAGGTTCACTAGCGGGGGTTACAATGAGCAGTTCTTC. Translating gives CASRFTSGGYNEQFF. The J gene is TRBJ2-1, the V gene TRBV19; 11 nucleotides agree with TRBD2. The ends lost 6 bases at V and 4 bases at J; junction bases unmatched: 5. This CDR3 has 15 residues. From germline, CDR1 is LNHDA and CDR2 SQIVND (reference sequence).

This clonotype has only a few counts. V and J are TRBV29-1 and TRBJ1-1; D remains unclear. This CDR3 comprises 12 residues. The V and J ends lost 4 bases and 0 bases respectively, with 6 bases between them. The germline V gene has CDR1 SQVTM and CDR2 ANQGSEA. CDR3 in DNA: TGCAGCGTTGCCGCCATGAACACTGAAGCTTTCTTT. Encoded protein: CSVAAMNTEAFF.